The present entry profiles one TCR beta chain with its context. Its antigen is as yet unknown. Through 5' RACE with UMI labels, the TRB cDNA libraries were prepared. TCRdb re-called the 5' RACE reads and gives one entry per CDR3 protein, without DNA. This sample's clone table lists about 120,000 distinct CDR3 sequences. The CDR3 runs 16 residues. Germline CDR1 reads MNHEY; CDR2 reads SVGEGT. This specimen belongs to a study of CXCR3-negative and CXCR3-positive naive CD8 T cells. Whole-study findings and limits: Naive cells that were CXCR3-negative or CXCR3-positive used TRBV-TRBJ genes alike, while memory cells diverged. Researchers report that CXCR3-positive naive cells carry more hydrophobic TRB CDR3s than CXCR3-negative naive cells.

This TCR came from a human donor in good health. Some clones in this sample may be carry-over from other donors' samples. The material sequenced was naive CXCR3+ CD8+ T cells from blood. Stated subset: CD45RO-CCR7+CD27+CD95- naive CD8+ T cells expressing CXCR3 (TNR3+). V and J are TRBV6-2 or TRBV6-3 and TRBJ1-2; the TCRdb call, TRBD1, lacks DNA for checking. The CDR3 sequence: CASSFLPDSELNGYTF.